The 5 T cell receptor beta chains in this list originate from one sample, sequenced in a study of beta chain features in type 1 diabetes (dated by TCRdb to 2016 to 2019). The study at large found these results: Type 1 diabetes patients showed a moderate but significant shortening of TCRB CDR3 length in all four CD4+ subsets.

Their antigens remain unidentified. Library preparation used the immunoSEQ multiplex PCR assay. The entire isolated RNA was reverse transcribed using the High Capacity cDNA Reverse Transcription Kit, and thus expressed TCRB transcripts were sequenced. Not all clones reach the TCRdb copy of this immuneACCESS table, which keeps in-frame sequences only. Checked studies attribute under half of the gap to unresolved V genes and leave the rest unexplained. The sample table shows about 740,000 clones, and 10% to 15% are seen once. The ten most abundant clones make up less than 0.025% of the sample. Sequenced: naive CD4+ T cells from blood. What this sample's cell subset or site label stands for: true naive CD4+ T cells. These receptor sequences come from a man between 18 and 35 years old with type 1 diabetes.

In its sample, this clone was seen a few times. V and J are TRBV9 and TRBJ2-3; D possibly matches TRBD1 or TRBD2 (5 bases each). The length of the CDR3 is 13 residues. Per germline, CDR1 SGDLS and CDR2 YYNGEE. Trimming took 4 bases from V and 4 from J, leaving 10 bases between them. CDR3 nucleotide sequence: TGTGCCAGCAGCCCTAGGGGAGCAGATACGCAGTATTTT. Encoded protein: CASSPRGADTQYF.

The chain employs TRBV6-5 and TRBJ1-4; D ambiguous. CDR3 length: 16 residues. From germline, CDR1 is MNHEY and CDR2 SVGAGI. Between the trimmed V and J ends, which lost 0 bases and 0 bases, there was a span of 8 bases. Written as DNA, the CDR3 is TGTGCCAGCAGTTACTCTTGGGCATCAACTAATGAAAAACTGTTTTTT. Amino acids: CASSYSWASTNEKLFF.

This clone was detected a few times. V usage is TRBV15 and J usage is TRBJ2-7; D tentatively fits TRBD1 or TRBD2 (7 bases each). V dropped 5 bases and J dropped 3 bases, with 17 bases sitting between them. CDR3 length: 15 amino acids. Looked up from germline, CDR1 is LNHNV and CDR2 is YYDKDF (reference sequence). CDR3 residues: CATSPREGAVYEQYF. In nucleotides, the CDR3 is TGTGCCACCAGCCCGAGGGAGGGGGCAGTCTACGAGCAGTACTTC.

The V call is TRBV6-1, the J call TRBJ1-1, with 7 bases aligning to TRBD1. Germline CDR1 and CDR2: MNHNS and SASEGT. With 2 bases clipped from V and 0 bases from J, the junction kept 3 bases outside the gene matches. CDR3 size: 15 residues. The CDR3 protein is CASSETGALNTEAFF. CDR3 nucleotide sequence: TGTGCCAGCAGTGAAACAGGGGCCCTGAACACTGAAGCTTTCTTT.

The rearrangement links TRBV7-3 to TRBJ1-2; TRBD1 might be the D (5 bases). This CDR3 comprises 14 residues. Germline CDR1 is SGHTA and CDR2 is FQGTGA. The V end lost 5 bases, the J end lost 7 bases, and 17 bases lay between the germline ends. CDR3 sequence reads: CASSPGTSNTGYTF. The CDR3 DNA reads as TGTGCCAGCAGCCCCGGGACGTCGAATACTGGCTACACCTTC.